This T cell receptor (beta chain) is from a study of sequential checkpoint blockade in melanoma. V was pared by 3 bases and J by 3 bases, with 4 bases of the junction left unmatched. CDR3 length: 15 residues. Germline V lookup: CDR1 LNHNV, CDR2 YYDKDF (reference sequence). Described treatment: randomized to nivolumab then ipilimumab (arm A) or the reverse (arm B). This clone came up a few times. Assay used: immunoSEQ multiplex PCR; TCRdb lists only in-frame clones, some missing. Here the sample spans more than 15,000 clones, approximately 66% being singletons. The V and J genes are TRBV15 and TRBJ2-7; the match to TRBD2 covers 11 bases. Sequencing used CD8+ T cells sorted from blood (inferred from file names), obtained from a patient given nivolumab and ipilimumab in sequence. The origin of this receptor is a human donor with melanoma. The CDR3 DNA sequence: TGTGCCACCAGCAGTTCCGGGACTAGCGGCTACGAGCAGTACTTC. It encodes CATSSSGTSGYEQYF.